This T cell receptor beta chain was sequenced in a study of T cells in Graves' hyperthyroidism and ophthalmopathy. Regions amplified from RNA transcripts were the TCR beta CDR3 regions. HTBI primers drove first-round RT-PCR of the TCR CDR3. TCRdb re-derived calls from the multiplex PCR reads in MiXCR, one entry per CDR3 protein. Of 600,000 to 800,000 distinct CDR3 sequences in the sample, about a third were seen once. Trimming removed 3 bases at V and 0 bases at J, with 12 bases between. The CDR3 has 15 amino acids. Material: blood. This chain links TRBV12-3 or TRBV12-4 with TRBJ2-7; a weak D match, TRBD1 (6 bases). This TCR came from a woman aged 40 to 50 with Graves' hyperthyroidism. In DNA form, the CDR3 reads TGTGCCAGCAGTTTCTTCGACAGGTACTCCTACGAGCAGTACTTC. Encoded protein: CASSFFDRYSYEQYF.